One and the same sample provided the 7 T cell receptor beta chains below, sequenced in a study of patients and donors after allogeneic stem cell transplantation. One entry per CDR3 protein results from TCRdb running MiXCR on the RT-PCR reads. This sample yields over 800 distinct CDR3 sequences, of which 40% are seen a single time; around 30% belongs to the top ten. Sequencing used blood, either unsorted or a sorted T cell fraction (not recorded which). These receptors were taken from a human donor who was either an allogeneic HSCT recipient or a stem cell or donor lymphocyte infusion donor (not recorded which). It is not recorded whose cells these are; they may come from a transplant donor.

This chain uses TRBV15 with TRBJ2-1, with TRBD2 matching over 7 bases. V gave up 0 bases and J gave up 7 bases; unmatched junction bases: 3. The CDR3 contains 14 residues. Germline V CDR1 and CDR2: LNHNV, YYDKDF (reference sequence). CDR3 loop: CATSREAGSNEQFF. CDR3 bases: TGTGCCACCAGCAGAGAAGCGGGATCTAATGAGCAGTTCTTC.

This clonotype was detected a few times. This sequence joins TRBV5-1 and TRBJ1-1; 8 nucleotides match TRBD1. Germline values: CDR1 SGHRS, CDR2 YFSETQ. This CDR3 contains 13 residues. With V trimmed by 7 bases and J by 5 bases, 7 bases remained unmatched. The CDR3 loop is CASGQGLGTEAFF. CDR3 bases: TGCGCCAGCGGACAGGGTCTGGGGACTGAAGCTTTCTTT. Variable domain in full (rest from reference TRBV5-1 and TRBJ1-1): KAGVTQTPRYLIKTRGQQVTLSCSPISGHRSVSWYQQTPGQGLQFLFEYFSETQRNKGNFPGRFSGRQFSNSRSEMNVSTLELGDSALYLCASGQGLGTEAFFGQGTRLTVV.

This clonotype occurred a few times. This chain joins TRBV19 and TRBJ1-6; D remains unclear. Trimming removed 3 bases from V and 9 bases from J, with 6 bases in between. The CDR3 is 12 residues long. Germline CDR1 is LNHDA and CDR2 is SQIVND (reference sequence). CDR3 amino acids: CASSMGISPLHF. The CDR3 region has the DNA TGTGCCAGTAGTATGGGCATTTCACCCCTCCACTTT.

The chain is built from TRBV7-6 and TRBJ2-3, with 7 positions matching TRBD2. J gave up 8 bases and V 5 bases, and 13 bases lay outside the gene matches. This CDR3 comprises 15 residues. The germline V gene encodes CDR1 SGHVS and CDR2 FNYEAQ. CDR3 sequence reads: CASSQTSGGTSTQYF. In DNA, the CDR3 is TGTGCCAGCAGCCAGACGTCGGGAGGAACATCTACGCAGTATTTT.

The rearrangement joins TRBV15 to TRBJ2-1, with 7 bases aligning to TRBD1. Germline V gene sequence: CDR1 LNHNV, CDR2 YYDKDF (reference sequence). The CDR3 consists of 12 residues. With 0 bases clipped from V and 11 bases from J, the junction kept 1 base outside the gene matches. CDR3 DNA: TGTGCCACCAGCAGAGATAGGGGGCAGCAGTTCTTC. Its protein product is CATSRDRGQQFF.

CDR3 nucleotide sequence: TGTGCCACCAGTGATTTGTACAATGAGCAGTTCTTC. Its translation is CATSDLYNEQFF. V gene TRBV24-1 combines with J gene TRBJ2-1; D is unresolved. The germline V and J ends were trimmed by 0 bases and 4 bases, with 0 bases remaining between them. This CDR3 comprises 12 residues. The germline V gene has CDR1 KGHDR and CDR2 SFDVKD.

The chain recombines TRBV5-4 with TRBJ1-2, with 7 bases that match TRBD1. This CDR3 spans 14 amino acids. Germline V gene sequence: CDR1 SGHNT, CDR2 YYREEE (reference sequence). V shed 6 bases, J shed 1 base, and the junction held 6 bases outside the gene matches. CDR3 nucleotides: TGTGCCAGCAACGACAGGGCGCATAACTATGGCTACACCTTC. Translated, it gives CASNDRAHNYGYTF.